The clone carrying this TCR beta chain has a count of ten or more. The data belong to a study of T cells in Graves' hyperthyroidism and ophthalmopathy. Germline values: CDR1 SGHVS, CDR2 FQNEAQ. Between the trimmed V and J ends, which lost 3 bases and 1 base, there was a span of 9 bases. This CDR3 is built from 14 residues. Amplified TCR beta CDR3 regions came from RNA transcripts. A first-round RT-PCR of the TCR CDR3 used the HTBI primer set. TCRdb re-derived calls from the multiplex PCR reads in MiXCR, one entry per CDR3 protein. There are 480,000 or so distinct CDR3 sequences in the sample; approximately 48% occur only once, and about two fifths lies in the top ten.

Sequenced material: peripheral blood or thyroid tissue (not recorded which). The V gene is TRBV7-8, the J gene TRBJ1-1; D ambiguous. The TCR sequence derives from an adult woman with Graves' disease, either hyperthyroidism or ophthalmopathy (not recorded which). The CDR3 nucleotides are TGTGCCAGCAGCTTTAGGTTGGAGAACACTGAAGCTTTCTTT. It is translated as CASSFRLENTEAFF.